This T cell receptor (beta chain) was captured by sequencing in a study of T cell responses to AZD1222 COVID-19 vaccine. General study results and limits: Distributed over spike, vaccine-associated CD4 TCRs predominated at 160-218 and 743-854.

TCRdb's table, derived via immunoSEQ multiplex PCR, lists solely in-frame clones and lacks some. The sample has around 140,000 clones; 80% to 90% are singletons. V lost 4 bases, J lost 10 bases, and 12 bases lay in between. Germline V gene lookup returns CDR1 SGDLS and CDR2 YYNGEE. The CDR3 contains 12 residues. As regards this clone: The antigen remains undetermined.

Sequencing used peripheral blood, obtained on day 0 of AZD1222 vaccination. The clonotype comes from an adult in good health. The V and J genes are TRBV9 and TRBJ1-5, with D tentatively TRBD1 (5 bases). The CDR3 region has the DNA TGTGCCAGCAGCACCTCAACAGGCCCCCAGCATTTT. Translation: CASSTSTGPQHF.